Sequencing of this TCR beta chain was carried out in a study of OX40 agonist ivuxolimab in advanced cancers. Study-wide context: Enrollees could have had prior anti-PD-1, anti-PD-L1 or anti-CTLA-4 therapy, which approximately 40% had received. Findings of the study overall: At doses 0.1 to 3.0 mg/kg, CD4+ and CD8+ clones expanded.

This clone was observed a single time. Its antigen is still unknown. Here immunoSEQ multiplex PCR was the method, and the copy in TCRdb shows in-frame clones only, minus some. The sample lists nearly 70,000 clones; about 83% were seen once. Trimming took 4 bases from V and 0 from J; bases not matched to a gene: 5. The CDR3 extends over 18 amino acids. CDR1 and CDR2 from the germline V gene are MGHRA and YSYEKL. This chain uses TRBV4-1 with TRBJ2-4; 14 positions match TRBD2. The sequence was collected from an adult with an advanced solid tumor such as melanoma, head and neck, liver or kidney cancer. The source material was CD4+ or CD8+ T cells sorted from blood, sampled in a trial of the OX40 agonist ivuxolimab. The CDR3 sequence: CASSPGLAGGLAKNIQYF. The DNA for the CDR3 is TGCGCCAGCAGCCCCGGACTAGCGGGGGGATTAGCCAAAAACATTCAGTACTTC.